These T cell receptor beta chains were read from a single sample in a study of shared clonotypes between healthy human individuals. Repertoires were generated with immunoSEQ multiplex PCR, while TCRdb's copy carries only in-frame clones and drops some. The sample has around 2.3 million clones, approximately 96% seen once. Sequencing input: naive CD4+ T cells sorted from blood. The receptors derive from a man between 18 and 35 years old in good health. Both conserved end residues are trimmed from each CDR3. The order of the fields is CDR3 protein, J gene, D gene, V gene. D genes are given only for firm matches.

ASSKDPGRVSYEQY TRBJ2-7 - TRBV21-1
AISPMASGRNEQF TRBJ2-1 TRBD2 TRBV10-3
ASREEAPWDTQY TRBJ2-3 - TRBV11-2
ASSQGGGKYEQF TRBJ2-1 - TRBV4-3
ASSFSGDQPQH TRBJ1-5 - TRBV5-1
ASSGTARDTQY TRBJ2-3 TRBD1 TRBV19
ASSLDRAVRST TRBJ1-2 TRBD1 TRBV6-5
ASSFLKRELY TRBJ2-7 TRBD2 TRBV27
ASSSSGVTDTQY TRBJ2-3 - TRBV5-4
AWIGRGDTDTQY TRBJ2-3 - TRBV30
ASSLTRDNEQF TRBJ2-1 - TRBV18
AWSPPGTLNEKLF TRBJ1-4 - TRBV30
AWSVPTSGGFGDTQY TRBJ2-3 TRBD2 TRBV30
ASSLSTGNTIY TRBJ1-3 - TRBV7-7
ASSELVRGGELF TRBJ2-2 - TRBV6-1